Included here is one TCR beta chain sequence, with context. The antigen remains undetermined. This table comes from immunoSEQ multiplex PCR, and its TCRdb copy is limited to in-frame clones, with some not included. The sample lists under 75,000 clones; about 95% were seen once. Germline-derived CDR1 and CDR2 are MGHRA and YSYEKL. The CDR3 is 15 residues long. Trimming shortened V by 3 bases and J by 1 base, and 10 bases separated the two germline ends. This entry belongs to a study of cytomegalovirus exposure and HLA in healthy donors. General study points: Confirmation was obtained in vitro that three CMV-associated chains are specific for CMV antigens. In the 120 or so validation repertoires, about 94% of cluster scores exceeded 0, per a later analysis. Generally TCR sequences proved uncommon, though certain public TCRs appeared in numerous donors.

It was the roughly 130-subject validation cohort, separate from the approximately 690-subject first cohort, to which the donors belonged. This clonotype originated in a young woman in good health and CMV-seropositive. The gene calls are TRBV4-1 and TRBJ2-4; tentative D call: TRBD1 (5 bases). The sequencing input was PBMCs. The CDR3, as DNA: TGCGCCAGCAGCCAGCCTAGGGGCGCCAAAAACATTCAGTACTTC. This sequence encodes CASSQPRGAKNIQYF.